The T cell receptor (beta chain) under discussion was sequenced for a study of STAT5B mutations in CD4+ large granular lymphocyte leukemia (dated by TCRdb to 2021 to 2024). Background on the whole study: Among healthy controls, the CDR3 'QG' motif was associated with a particular HLA allele. The TCRbeta repertoires of CD4+ T-cell large granular lymphocyte leukemia patients were compared with the TCRbeta repertoires of healthy blood donors. Flow cytometry on FACSCanto II or FACSVerse showed that the purified fractions were more than 95% pure among lymphocytes.

The healthy controls were 37 blood donors, and the buffy coats of these donors were supplied by the Finnish Red Cross blood service. All TCR-sequenced material derived from peripheral blood: patient blood samples and healthy donor buffy coats. Ficoll-Hypaque gradient centrifugation was used to isolate peripheral blood mononuclear cells. For the healthy controls, CD4+ cells were obtained from buffy coats by magnetic purification. Genomic DNA was extracted using the Gentra Puregene Cell and Tissue kit, and a Qubit 2.0 fluorometer was used to quantify it. Beyond this particular receptor, the publication reports: Enrichment of TRBV06-family usage was observed among the top patient clones (8/27) relative to healthy controls (2/35). CD4-sorted patient repertoires appeared more clonal than healthy CD4+ repertoires, and this difference persisted after removing the putative leukemic clones. The data were not HLA-matched, and the higher clonality in CD4+ T-LGLL than in CD8+ T-LGLL could be due to the relatively small sample size. The main leukemic clonotypes were found to be private to each patient, although 25% to 30% of the main leukemic clonotypes were detected at low frequency in the non-leukemic repertoires of other patients.

With regard to this clone: It has no known antigen specificity. The record has no base qualities; no much larger clone is one base away.

The immunoSEQ assay at survey resolution was applied to genomic DNA for sequencing of TCRbeta rearrangements. On the study's bioinformatics: In the TCR sequencing data, the lowest productive clonotype frequency that could be detected was 2.59 x 10-5. Analyses included only productive TCRbeta rearrangements, meaning complete and in-frame sequences. Clonality for each sample was calculated as Simpson clonality in the immunoSEQ Analyzer version 3.0. Based on frequency, clones were grouped as very rare, small, medium, large (1-20%) or hyperexpanded (>20%). OLGA 1.2.3 estimated generation probabilities, VDJtools produced V-gene circos plots, VDJdb was queried for specificities, and GLIPH identified CDR3 motifs. The table was pulled from immuneACCESS by TCRdb, which kept in-frame rearrangements only. Such tables lose some clones; where checked, under half of the loss comes from unresolved V genes, and the rest has no known cause. Clone size and V and J calls were adopted from that table, with D and trimming inferred from the DNA. Counted in this sample were tens of thousands of clones; approximately 70% of them appeared once. Approximately 28% of the sample rests with the top ten.

Between the V and J ends, shortened by 6 bases and 4 bases respectively, the junction contains 12 bases. As encoded in the germline V gene, CDR1 is SGHDN while CDR2 is FVKESK. The CDR3 covers 14 residues, taking in both the cysteine and the phenylalanine. Only the CDR3 DNA stays, 42 bases, in frame from base 1. The origin of this receptor is a human donor in good health. The material sequenced was CD4+ T cells from blood buffy coats. Recombination connected TRBV14 to TRBJ2-2; the D segment is perhaps TRBD1 or TRBD2, each sharing 5 matched bases. The DNA is as follows: TGTGCCAGCAGGGGGGTAGGAGGCACCGGGGAGCTGTTTTTT. Its product reads: CASRGVGGTGELFF.